The rows below give T cell receptor beta chains drawn from one sample of a study of neoadjuvant anti-PD-1 for oral cavity cancer. TCRdb's table, derived via immunoSEQ multiplex PCR, lists solely in-frame clones and lacks some. The sample lists roughly 67,000 clones; around four fifths were seen once. Sequenced material: PBMCs, taken before nivolumab (anti-PD-1) treatment. The origin of the receptors is a person between 35 and 79 years old with oral cavity squamous cell carcinoma. Both conserved end residues are part of each CDR3. D genes are given only for firm matches.

- TRBJ1-5 TRBV5-1 CASSLGPSGNQPQHF
- TRBJ2-7 TRBV28 CASSLVGETYEQYF
- TRBJ1-1 TRBV5-4 CASSPELNTEAFF
- TRBJ2-7 TRBV4-1 CASSQLTTVREQYF
- TRBJ1-2 TRBV2 CASSAAETNYGYTF
TRBD2 TRBJ2-1 TRBV30 CAWTPQGTSGQKQFF
TRBD1 TRBJ1-2 TRBV30 CAWRGQGISYGYTF
- TRBJ2-2 TRBV2 CASSEGGTGELFF
- TRBJ2-5 TRBV11-3 CASSEGETQYF
TRBD1 TRBJ2-1 TRBV2 CASRKTTQGWDEQFF
- TRBJ2-5 TRBV2 CASSPRGEETQYF